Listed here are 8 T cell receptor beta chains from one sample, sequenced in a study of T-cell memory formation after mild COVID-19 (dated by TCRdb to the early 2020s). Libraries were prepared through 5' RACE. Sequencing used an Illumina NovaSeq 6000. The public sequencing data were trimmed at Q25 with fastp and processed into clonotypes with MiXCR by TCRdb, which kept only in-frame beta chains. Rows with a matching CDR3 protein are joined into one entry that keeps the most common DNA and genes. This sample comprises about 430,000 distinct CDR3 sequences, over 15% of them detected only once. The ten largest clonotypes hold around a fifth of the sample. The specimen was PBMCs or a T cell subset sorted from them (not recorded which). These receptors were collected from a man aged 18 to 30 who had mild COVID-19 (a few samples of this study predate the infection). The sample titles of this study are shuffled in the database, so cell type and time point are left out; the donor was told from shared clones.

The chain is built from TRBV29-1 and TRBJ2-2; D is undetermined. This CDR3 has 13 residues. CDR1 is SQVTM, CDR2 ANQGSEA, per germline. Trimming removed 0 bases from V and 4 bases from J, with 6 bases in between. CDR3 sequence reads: CSVEEWRTGELFF. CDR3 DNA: TGCAGCGTTGAAGAGTGGCGCACCGGGGAGCTGTTTTTT.

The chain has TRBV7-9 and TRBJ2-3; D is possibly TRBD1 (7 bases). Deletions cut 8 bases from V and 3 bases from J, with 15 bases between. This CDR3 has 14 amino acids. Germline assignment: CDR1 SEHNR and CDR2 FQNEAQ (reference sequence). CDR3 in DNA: TGTGCCAGCTTGCGTGCAGGGGGGACAGATACGCAGTATTTT. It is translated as CASLRAGGTDTQYF.

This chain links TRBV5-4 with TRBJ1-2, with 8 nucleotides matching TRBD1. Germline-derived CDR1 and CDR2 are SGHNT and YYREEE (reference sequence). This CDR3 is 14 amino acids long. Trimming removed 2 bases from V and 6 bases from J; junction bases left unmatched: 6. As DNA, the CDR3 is TGTGCCAGCAGCTTCCGGGACAGGACTAATGGCTACACCTTC. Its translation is CASSFRDRTNGYTF.

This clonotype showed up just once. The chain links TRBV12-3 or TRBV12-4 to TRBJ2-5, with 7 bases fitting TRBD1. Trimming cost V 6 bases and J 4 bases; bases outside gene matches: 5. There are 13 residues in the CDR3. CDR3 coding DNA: TGTGCCAGCAGACCAGGGGGTGGAGAGACCCAGTACTTC. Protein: CASRPGGGETQYF.

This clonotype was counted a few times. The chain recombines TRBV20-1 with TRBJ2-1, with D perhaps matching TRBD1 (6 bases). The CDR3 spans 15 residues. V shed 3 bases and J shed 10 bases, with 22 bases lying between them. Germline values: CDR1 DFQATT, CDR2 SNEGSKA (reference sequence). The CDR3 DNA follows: TGCAGTGCTAGCCTTCCGGGCAGGGGAAGTGGCGAGCAGTTCTTC. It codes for CSASLPGRGSGEQFF.

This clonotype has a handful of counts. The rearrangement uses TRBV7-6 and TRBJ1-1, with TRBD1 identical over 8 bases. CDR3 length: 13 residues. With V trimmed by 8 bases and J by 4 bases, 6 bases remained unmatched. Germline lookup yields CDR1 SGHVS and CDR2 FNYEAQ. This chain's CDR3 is CASLQGAGTEAFF. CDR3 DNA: TGTGCCAGCTTGCAGGGGGCGGGCACTGAAGCTTTCTTT.

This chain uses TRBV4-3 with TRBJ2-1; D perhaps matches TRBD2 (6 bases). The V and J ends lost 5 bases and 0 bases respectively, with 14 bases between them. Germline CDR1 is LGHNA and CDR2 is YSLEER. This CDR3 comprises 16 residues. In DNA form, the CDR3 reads TGCGCCAGCAGCGGGTGGGAGGTAAGCTCCTACAATGAGCAGTTCTTC. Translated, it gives CASSGWEVSSYNEQFF.

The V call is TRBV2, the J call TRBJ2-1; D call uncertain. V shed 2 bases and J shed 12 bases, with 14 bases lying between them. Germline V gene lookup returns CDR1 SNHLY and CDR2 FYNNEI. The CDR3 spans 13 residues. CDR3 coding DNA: TGTGCCAGCAGTGAACCGCTAAATCAGAGGCAGTTCTTC. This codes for CASSEPLNQRQFF.